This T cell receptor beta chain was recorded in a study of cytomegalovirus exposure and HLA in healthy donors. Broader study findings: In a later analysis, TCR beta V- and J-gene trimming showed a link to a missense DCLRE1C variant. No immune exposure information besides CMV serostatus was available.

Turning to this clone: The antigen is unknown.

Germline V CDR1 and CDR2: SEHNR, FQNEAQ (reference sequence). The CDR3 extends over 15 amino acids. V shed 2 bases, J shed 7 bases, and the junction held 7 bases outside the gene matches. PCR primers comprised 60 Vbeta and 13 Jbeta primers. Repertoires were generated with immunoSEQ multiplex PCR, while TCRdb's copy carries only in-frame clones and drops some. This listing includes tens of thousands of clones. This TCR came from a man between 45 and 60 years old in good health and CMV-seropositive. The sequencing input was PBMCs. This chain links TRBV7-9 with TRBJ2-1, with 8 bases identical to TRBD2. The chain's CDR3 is CASSLSPRGGNEQFF. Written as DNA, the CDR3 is TGTGCCAGCAGCTTATCCCCCCGGGGGGGGAATGAGCAGTTCTTC.